This T cell receptor (beta chain) emerged from a study of breast tumors, draining lymph nodes, adjacent tissues. Breast cancer patients provided tissue from their axillary draining lymph nodes. TCRdb called the multiplex PCR reads again in MiXCR, with one record for every CDR3 protein. The data contain 200,000 or so distinct CDR3 sequences, approximately 31% of them singletons. The CDR3 has 16 amino acids. Germline CDR1 and CDR2: DFQATT and SNEGSKA (reference sequence). Trimming removed 5 bases from V and 0 bases from J, with 17 bases in between. With regard to this clonotype: Antigen: not known.

The study, taken as a whole, reports: Luminal-like breast cancer showed significantly higher tumor–nontumor repertoire similarity than basal-like. Most tumor T cells seemingly derive from lymph node, then expand in tumor. Tumor repertoires ranked between lymph nodes and nontumor tissue in diversity, with V and J gene preferences. The lymph node origin of tumor T cells was framed as consistent with a hypothesis, not demonstrated.

The receptor was isolated from a female donor with breast cancer. Some clones in this sample may be carry-over from other donors' samples. The chain uses TRBV20-1 and TRBJ1-3, with D maybe TRBD1 (5 bases). Sequenced input: axillary lymph node tissue. CDR3 residues: CSARIRATYSGNTIYF. The CDR3 DNA follows: TGCAGTGCTCGTATCAGGGCAACCTACTCTGGAAACACCATATATTTT.